This TCR beta chain was profiled in a study of cytomegalovirus exposure and HLA in healthy donors. Across the study: The approximately 120 validation repertoires were reported in a later analysis to have been generated on the same platform as the approximately 700 first-cohort repertoires. General study points: Confirmation in vitro established that a few CMV-associated chains were specific for CMV antigens. Cytomegalovirus-associated status was assigned to around 160 TCR beta chains.

V lost 5 bases to trimming and J lost 4 bases, with 6 bases between them. The CDR3 is 12 amino acids. Germline CDR1 SGHTA, CDR2 FQGNSA. This clone turned up a few times. Its cognate antigen is unknown. Profiling relied on immunoSEQ multiplex PCR, and the TCRdb table lists in-frame clones only, not all of them. The sample contains some 150,000 clones, approximately 90% of which appear only once. It was the approximately 130-subject validation cohort, separate from the approximately 670-subject first cohort, to which the donors belonged. This rearrangement joins TRBV7-2 to TRBJ1-5; no reliable D call. The specimen sequenced was PBMCs. The TCR was taken from a man aged 18 to 30 in good health and CMV-seropositive. CDR3 DNA: TGTGCCAGCAGCAGAGCTAATCAGCCCCAGCATTTT. The encoded protein is CASSRANQPQHF.